This T cell receptor (beta chain) originates from a study of blood T cell repertoires in COVID-19. As for the study in general: Spain, Italy and the United States supplied samples that represented acute and convalescent COVID-19. The analysed material was cDNA or gDNA that came from T cells, B-cell-depleted T cells, or PBMCs.

Original handling: How many nucleated cells were present was estimated from reference gene primer amplification. Only in-frame clones appear in the TCRdb table, and some are missing; sequencing was by immunoSEQ multiplex PCR. V and J calls and clone size follow that table, whereas D and trimming were derived from the DNA. Here the sample spans approximately 250,000 clones, about 89% being singletons. Input material: peripheral blood. This TCR was sampled from a man aged 40-55 years with active or convalescent COVID-19.

The CDR3 DNA reads TGTGCCAGCTCGTCTACAGGGGTTGGTAACTATGGCTACACCTTC. Translation: CASSSTGVGNYGYTF. The V and J genes are TRBV18 and TRBJ1-2; 7 bases map to TRBD1. Trimming removed 6 bases from V and 1 base from J; junction bases left unmatched: 8. Germline-derived CDR1 and CDR2 are KGHSH and LQKENI. The CDR3 runs 15 residues.